The 9 T cell receptor beta chains in this list originate from one sample, sequenced in a study of neoadjuvant anti-PD-1 for oral cavity cancer. Sequenced by immunoSEQ multiplex PCR; TCRdb stores in-frame clones only, minus some. The sample shows about 7,000 clones, roughly 78% of them seen only once. The sample in question was PBMCs, obtained before nivolumab (anti-PD-1) treatment. The origin of the receptors is a person aged 35 to 85 with oral cavity squamous cell carcinoma.

The V gene is TRBV9, the J gene TRBJ2-1, with 8 bases identical to TRBD1. The CDR3 contains 16 residues. Per the germline V gene, CDR1 is SGDLS and CDR2 is YYNGEE. V was pared by 4 bases and J by 1 base, with 7 bases of the junction left unmatched. The CDR3: CASSLRTGTSYNEQFF. The CDR3 bases are TGTGCCAGCAGCCTACGGACAGGGACTTCCTACAATGAGCAGTTCTTC.

The chain joins TRBV7-9 to TRBJ2-5; weak D call: TRBD1 (5 bases). Trimming took 1 base from V and 0 from J, leaving 12 bases between them. This CDR3 comprises 16 residues. Germline-derived CDR1 and CDR2 are SEHNR and FQNEAQ (reference sequence). CDR3 protein: CASSLVGRVDQETQYF. CDR3 sequence (DNA): TGTGCCAGCAGCTTAGTGGGCAGGGTGGACCAAGAGACCCAGTACTTC. Together with reference TRBV7-9 and TRBJ2-5, the CDR3 gives the full variable domain: DTGVSQNPRHKITKRGQNVTFRCDPISEHNRLYWYRQTLGQGPEFLTYFQNEAQLEKSRLLSDRFSAERPKGSFSTLEIQRTEQGDSAMYLCASSLVGRVDQETQYFGPGTRLLVL.

The chain uses TRBV4-3 and TRBJ2-1; 9 nucleotides match TRBD1. After removal of 3 bases from V and 8 bases from J, the junction contained 14 bases not matched to a gene. The germline V gene has CDR1 LGHNA and CDR2 YSLEER. The CDR3 extends over 17 amino acids. This CDR3 reads CASSQEIGGQGRDEQFF. CDR3 DNA sequence: TGCGCCAGCAGCCAGGAAATTGGGGGACAGGGTCGTGATGAGCAGTTCTTC.

This clone came up a few times. The chain employs TRBV18 and TRBJ1-1, with no clear D. V was trimmed by 4 bases and J by 8 bases, leaving 14 bases between them. The length of the CDR3 is 13 residues. Germline assignment: CDR1 KGHSH and CDR2 LQKENI. The CDR3 DNA reads TGTGCCAGCTCACTACAAACTCACTCGGAAGCTTTCTTT. It is translated as CASSLQTHSEAFF.

This clone appeared a single time. This chain connects TRBV13 to TRBJ2-5; D might be TRBD2 (6 bases). The CDR3 totals 14 residues. Trimming pared 5 bases from V and 0 bases from J, leaving 10 bases between. Per germline, CDR1 PRHDT and CDR2 FYEKMQ (reference sequence). The CDR3 DNA sequence: TGTGCCAGCAGCATCAGGGACTACCAAGAGACCCAGTACTTC. The encoded protein is CASSIRDYQETQYF.

The chain has TRBV19 and TRBJ1-2, with TRBD1 identical over 8 bases. The V gene's germline CDR1 is LNHDA and CDR2 SQIVND (reference sequence). Germline trimming cut 5 bases from V and 2 bases from J; bases unmatched to any gene: 13. The length of the CDR3 is 17 residues. CDR3 bases: TGTGCCAGTAGTCCGTTACAGGGGGTAACGTCAAACTATGGCTACACCTTC. This encodes CASSPLQGVTSNYGYTF.

The V call is TRBV4-1, the J call TRBJ1-1, with a possible D match to TRBD1 (6 bases). Trimming shortened V by 0 bases and J by 1 base, and 21 bases separated the two germline ends. This CDR3 has 19 residues. Germline CDR1 is MGHRA and CDR2 is YSYEKL. CDR3 coding DNA: TGCGCCAGCAGCCAAGAGATCGTTTCCCGGGACACCTGGAACACTGAAGCTTTCTTT. Its translation: CASSQEIVSRDTWNTEAFF.

V gene TRBV4-3 combines with J gene TRBJ1-2; D possibly corresponds to TRBD1 (6 bases). The CDR3 totals 18 residues. V was pared by 1 base and J by 3 bases, with 21 bases between. Looked up from germline, CDR1 is LGHNA and CDR2 is YSLEER. The CDR3 nucleotides read TGCGCCAGCAGCCAAGTAGGGCCCAGCGAGGGGGTATACTATGGCTACACCTTC. Translated, it gives CASSQVGPSEGVYYGYTF.

CDR3 DNA: TGCGCCAGCAGCCCTACCCCGGGGAGGGGAGGGGAGACCCAGTACTTC. As protein: CASSPTPGRGGETQYF. The chain is built from TRBV4-3 and TRBJ2-5, with TRBD2 matching over 7 bases. CDR1 and CDR2 from the germline V gene are LGHNA and YSLEER. CDR3 length equals 16 residues. The V and J ends lost 4 bases and 5 bases, in that order; junction bases with no gene match: 13.